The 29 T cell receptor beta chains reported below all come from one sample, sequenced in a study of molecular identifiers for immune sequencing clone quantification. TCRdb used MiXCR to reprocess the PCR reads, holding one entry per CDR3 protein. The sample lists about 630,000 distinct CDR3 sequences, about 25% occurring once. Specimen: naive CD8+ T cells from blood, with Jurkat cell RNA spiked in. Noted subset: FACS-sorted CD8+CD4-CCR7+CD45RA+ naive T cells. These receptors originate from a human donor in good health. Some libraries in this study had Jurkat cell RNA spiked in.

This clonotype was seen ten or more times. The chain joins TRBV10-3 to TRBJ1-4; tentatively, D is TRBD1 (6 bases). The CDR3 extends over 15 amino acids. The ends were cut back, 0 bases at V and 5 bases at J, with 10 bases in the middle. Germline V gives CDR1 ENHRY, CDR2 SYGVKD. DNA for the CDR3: TGTGCCATCAGTGAGTCGAATCAGGGGAATGAAAAACTGTTTTTT. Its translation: CAISESNQGNEKLFF.

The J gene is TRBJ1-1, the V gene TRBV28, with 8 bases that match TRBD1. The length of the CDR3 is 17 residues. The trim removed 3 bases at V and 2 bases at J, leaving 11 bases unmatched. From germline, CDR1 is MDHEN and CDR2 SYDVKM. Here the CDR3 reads CASSFDNRGEYNTEAFF. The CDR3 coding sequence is TGTGCCAGCAGTTTCGACAACAGGGGGGAGTATAACACTGAAGCTTTCTTT.

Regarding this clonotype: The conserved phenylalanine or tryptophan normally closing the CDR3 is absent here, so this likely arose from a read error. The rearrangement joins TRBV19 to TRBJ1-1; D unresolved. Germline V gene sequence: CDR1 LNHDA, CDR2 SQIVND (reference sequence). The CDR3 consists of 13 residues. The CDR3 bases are TGTGCCAGTAGTATCGGCAGCCACACTGTAGCTTTCCTT. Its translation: CASSIGSHTVAFL.

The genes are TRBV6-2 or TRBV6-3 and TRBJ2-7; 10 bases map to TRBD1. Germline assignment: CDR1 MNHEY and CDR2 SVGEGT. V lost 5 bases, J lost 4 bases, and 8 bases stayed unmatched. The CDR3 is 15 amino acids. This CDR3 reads CASSTFGTGAYEQYF. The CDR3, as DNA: TGTGCCAGCAGTACGTTTGGGACAGGGGCTTACGAGCAGTACTTC.

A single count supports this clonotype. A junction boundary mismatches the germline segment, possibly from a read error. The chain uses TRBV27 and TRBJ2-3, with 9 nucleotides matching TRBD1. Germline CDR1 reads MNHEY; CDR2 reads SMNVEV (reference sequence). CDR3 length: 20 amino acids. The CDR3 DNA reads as TGTGCCAGCAGTTTAAACACATGGACCAGACAGGGGGGAAGCATAGATACGCAGTATTTT. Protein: CASSLNTWTRQGGSIDTQYF.

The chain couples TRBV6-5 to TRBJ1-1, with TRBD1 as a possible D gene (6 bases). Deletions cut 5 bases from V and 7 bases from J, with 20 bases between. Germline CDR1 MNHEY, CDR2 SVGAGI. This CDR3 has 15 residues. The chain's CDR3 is CASSPTQGLPNEAFF. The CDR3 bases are TGTGCCAGCAGTCCTACGCAGGGGCTACCGAATGAAGCTTTCTTT.

The DNA for the CDR3 is TGTGCCAGCAGTTCCAGGAAGAGCACAGATACGCAGTATTTT. It yields the protein CASSSRKSTDTQYF. The chain employs TRBV27 and TRBJ2-3, with D unresolved. The germline V and J ends were trimmed by 4 bases and 0 bases, with 8 bases remaining between them. The CDR3 is made up of 14 amino acids. CDR1 and CDR2 (germline): MNHEY, SMNVEV (reference sequence).

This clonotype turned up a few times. The CDR3 nucleotides read TGTGCCAGCAGCGTAGCTACGGTAGCGGAGCAGTTCTTC. It yields the protein CASSVATVAEQFF. The chain combines TRBV9 with TRBJ2-1; tentative D call: TRBD2 (5 bases). V lost 0 bases, J lost 10 bases, and 11 bases lay in between. From germline, CDR1 is SGDLS and CDR2 YYNGEE. CDR3 length: 13 residues. The complete variable domain, with remaining parts taken from reference TRBV9 and TRBJ2-1, reads DSGVTQTPKHLITATGQRVTLRCSPRSGDLSVYWYQQSLDQGLQFLIQYYNGEERAKGNILERFSAQQFPDLHSELNLSSLELGDSALYFCASSVATVAEQFFGPGTRLTVL.

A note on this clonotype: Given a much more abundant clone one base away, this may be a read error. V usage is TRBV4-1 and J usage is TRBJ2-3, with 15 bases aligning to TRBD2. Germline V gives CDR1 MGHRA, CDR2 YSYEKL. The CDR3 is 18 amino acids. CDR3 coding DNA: TGCGCCAACAGCCAGGTGCAGGGACTAGCGGGGGGTACAGATACGCAGTATTTT. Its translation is CANSQVQGLAGGTDTQYF.

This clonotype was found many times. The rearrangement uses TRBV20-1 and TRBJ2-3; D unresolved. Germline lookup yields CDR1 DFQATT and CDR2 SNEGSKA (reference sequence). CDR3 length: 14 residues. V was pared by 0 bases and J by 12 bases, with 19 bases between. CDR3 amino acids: CSARDQAQLDPQYF. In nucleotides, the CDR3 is TGCAGTGCTAGAGATCAGGCCCAGTTAGATCCCCAGTATTTT.

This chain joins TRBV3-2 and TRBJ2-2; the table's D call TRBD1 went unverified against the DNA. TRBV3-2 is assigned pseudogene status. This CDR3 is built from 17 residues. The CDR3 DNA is TGTGCCAGCAGCCCTCTGTTCCGGGTCATCGAACACCGGGGAGCTGTTTTT. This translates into CASSPLFRVIEHRGAVF.

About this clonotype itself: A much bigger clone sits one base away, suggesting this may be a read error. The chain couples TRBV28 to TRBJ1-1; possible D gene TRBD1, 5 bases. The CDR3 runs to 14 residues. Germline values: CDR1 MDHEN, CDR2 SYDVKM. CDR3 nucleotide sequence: TGTGCCAGCAGTTCCGCGACAGATTACACTGAAGCTTTGTTT. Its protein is CASSSATDYTEALF.

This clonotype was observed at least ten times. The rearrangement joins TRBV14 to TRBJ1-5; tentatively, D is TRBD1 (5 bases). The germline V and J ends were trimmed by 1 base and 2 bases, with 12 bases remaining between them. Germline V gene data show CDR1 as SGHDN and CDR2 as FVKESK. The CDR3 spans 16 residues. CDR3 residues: CASSQASGGRNQPQHF. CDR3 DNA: TGTGCCAGCAGCCAAGCTTCTGGGGGACGCAATCAGCCCCAGCATTTT. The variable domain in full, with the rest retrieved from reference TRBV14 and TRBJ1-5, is EAGVTQFPSHSVIEKGQTVTLRCDPISGHDNLYWYRRVMGKEIKFLLHFVKESKQDESGMPNNRFLAERTGGTYSTLKVQPAELEDSGVYFCASSQASGGRNQPQHFGDGTRLSIL.

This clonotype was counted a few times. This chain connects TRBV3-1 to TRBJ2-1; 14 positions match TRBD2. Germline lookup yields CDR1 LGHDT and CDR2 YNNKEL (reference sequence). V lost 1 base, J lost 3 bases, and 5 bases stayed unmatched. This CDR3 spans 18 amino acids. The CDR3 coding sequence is TGTGCCAGCAGCCAAGTGGAAGGGACTAGCGGGAGCTACAATGAGCAGTTCTTC. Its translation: CASSQVEGTSGSYNEQFF.

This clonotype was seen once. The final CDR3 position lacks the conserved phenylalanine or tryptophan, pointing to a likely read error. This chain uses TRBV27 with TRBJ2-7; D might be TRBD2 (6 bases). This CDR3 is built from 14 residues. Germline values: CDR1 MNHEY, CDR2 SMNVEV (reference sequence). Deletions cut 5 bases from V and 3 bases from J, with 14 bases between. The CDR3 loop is CASSVQNSGYEQYL. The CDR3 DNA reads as TGTGCCAGCAGTGTACAGAATAGCGGCTACGAGCAGTACCTC.

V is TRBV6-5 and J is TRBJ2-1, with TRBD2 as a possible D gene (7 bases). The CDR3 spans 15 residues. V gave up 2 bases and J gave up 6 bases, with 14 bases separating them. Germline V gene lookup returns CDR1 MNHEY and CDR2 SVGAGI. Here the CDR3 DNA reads TGTGCCAGCAGTTACGGGGGGGCTAGTCGCAATGAGCAGTTCTTC. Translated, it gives CASSYGGASRNEQFF.

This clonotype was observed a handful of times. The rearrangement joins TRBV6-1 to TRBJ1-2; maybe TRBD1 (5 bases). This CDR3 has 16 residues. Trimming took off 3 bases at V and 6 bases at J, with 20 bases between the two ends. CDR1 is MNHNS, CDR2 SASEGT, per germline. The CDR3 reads CASSDERQGGADGYTF. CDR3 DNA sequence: TGTGCCAGCAGTGATGAAAGGCAGGGAGGAGCGGATGGCTACACCTTC.

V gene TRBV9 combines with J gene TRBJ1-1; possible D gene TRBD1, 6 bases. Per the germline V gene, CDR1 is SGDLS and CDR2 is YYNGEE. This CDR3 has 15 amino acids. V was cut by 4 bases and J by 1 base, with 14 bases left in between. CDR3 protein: CASSPVGGANTEAFF. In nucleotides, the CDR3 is TGTGCCAGCAGCCCCGTGGGGGGGGCGAACACTGAAGCTTTCTTT.

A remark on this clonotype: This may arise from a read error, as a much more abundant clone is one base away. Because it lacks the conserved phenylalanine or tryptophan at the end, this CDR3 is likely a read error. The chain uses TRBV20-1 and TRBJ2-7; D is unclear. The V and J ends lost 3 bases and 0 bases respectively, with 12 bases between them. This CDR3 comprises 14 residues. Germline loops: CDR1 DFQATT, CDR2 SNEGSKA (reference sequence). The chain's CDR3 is CSASPQTDSYEQYL. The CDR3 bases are TGCAGTGCTAGCCCCCAAACCGACTCCTACGAGCAGTACCTC.

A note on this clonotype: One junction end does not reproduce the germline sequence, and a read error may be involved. This CDR3 reads CASSDGIVSSPPHF. The CDR3 coding sequence is TGTGCCAGCAGTGACGGGATTGTAAGTTCACCCCCCCACTTT. V usage is TRBV2 and J usage is TRBJ1-6; unclear D gene. Germline V gene data show CDR1 as SNHLY and CDR2 as FYNNEI. The CDR3 loop spans 14 amino acids.

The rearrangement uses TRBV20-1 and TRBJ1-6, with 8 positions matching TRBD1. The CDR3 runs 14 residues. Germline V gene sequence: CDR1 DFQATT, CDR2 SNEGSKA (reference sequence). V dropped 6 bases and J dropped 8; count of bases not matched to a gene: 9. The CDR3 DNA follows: TGCAGTGCGCCCCAGACAGGGGTGGATTCACCCCTCCACTTT. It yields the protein CSAPQTGVDSPLHF.

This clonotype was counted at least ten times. In DNA, the CDR3 is TGTGCCTGGAGTGTACTTCTCGGGAGGGCTGGCACAGATACGCAGTATTTT. It specifies CAWSVLLGRAGTDTQYF. This rearrangement joins TRBV30 to TRBJ2-3; 8 bases match TRBD2. Germline V gene sequence: CDR1 GTSNPN, CDR2 SVGIG (reference sequence). V shed 0 bases and J 1 base; nucleotides not matched to a gene: 9. This CDR3 spans 17 amino acids.

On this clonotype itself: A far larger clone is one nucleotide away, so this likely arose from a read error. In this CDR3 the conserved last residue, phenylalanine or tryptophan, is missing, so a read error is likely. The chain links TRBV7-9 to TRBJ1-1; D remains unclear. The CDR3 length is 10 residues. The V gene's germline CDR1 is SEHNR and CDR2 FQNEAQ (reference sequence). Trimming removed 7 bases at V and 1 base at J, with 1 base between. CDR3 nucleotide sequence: TGTGCCAGCACGAACACTGAAGCTTTCCTT. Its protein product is CASTNTEAFL.

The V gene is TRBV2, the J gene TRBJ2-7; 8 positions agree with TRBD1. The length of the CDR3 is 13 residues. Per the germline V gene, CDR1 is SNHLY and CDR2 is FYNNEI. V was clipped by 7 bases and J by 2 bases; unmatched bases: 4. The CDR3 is CASTRQGPYEQYF. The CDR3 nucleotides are TGTGCCAGCACCAGACAGGGGCCCTACGAGCAGTACTTC. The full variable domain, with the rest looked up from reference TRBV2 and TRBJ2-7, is EPEVTQTPSHQVTQMGQEVILRCVPISNHLYFYWYRQILGQKVEFLVSFYNNEISEKSEIFDDQFSVERPDGSNFTLKIRSTKLEDSAMYFCASTRQGPYEQYFGPGTRLTVT.

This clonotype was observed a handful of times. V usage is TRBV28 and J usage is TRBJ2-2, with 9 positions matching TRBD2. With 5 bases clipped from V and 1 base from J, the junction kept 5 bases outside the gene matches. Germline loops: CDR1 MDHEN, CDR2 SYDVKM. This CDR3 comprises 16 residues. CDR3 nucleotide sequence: TGTGCCAGCAGTCTTAAAGCGGGAGGGAACACCGGGGAGCTGTTTTTT. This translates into CASSLKAGGNTGELFF.

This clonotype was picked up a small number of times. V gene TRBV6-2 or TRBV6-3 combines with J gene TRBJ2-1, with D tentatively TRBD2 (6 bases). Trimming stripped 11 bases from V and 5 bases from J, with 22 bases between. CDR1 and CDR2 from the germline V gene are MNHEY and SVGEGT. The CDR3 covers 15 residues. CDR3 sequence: CAGTPPGLSNNEQFF. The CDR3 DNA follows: TGTGCCGGCACCCCGCCGGGACTCTCGAACAATGAGCAGTTCTTC.

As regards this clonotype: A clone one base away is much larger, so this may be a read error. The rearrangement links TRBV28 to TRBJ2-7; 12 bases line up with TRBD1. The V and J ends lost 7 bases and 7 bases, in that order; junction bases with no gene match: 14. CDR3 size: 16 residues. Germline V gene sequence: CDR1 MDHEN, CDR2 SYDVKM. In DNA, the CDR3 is TGTGCCAGCACCGACCTTCCATGGGACAGGGGGCAAGAGCAGTACTTC. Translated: CASTDLPWDRGQEQYF.

The CDR3: CGVGGYYTSYEQYF. CDR3 DNA: TGTGGCGTTGGTGGGTATTATACATCCTACGAGCAGTACTTC. The chain links TRBV6-1 to TRBJ2-7; D remains ambiguous. Per germline, CDR1 MNHNS and CDR2 SASEGT. The CDR3 length is 14 residues.

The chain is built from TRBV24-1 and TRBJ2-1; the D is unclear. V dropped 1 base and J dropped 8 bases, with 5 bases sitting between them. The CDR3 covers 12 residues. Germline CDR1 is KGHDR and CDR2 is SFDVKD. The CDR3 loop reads CATSDLGDEQFF. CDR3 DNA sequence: TGTGCCACCAGTGATTTAGGCGATGAGCAGTTCTTC.